This T cell receptor beta chain was recorded in a study of cytomegalovirus exposure and HLA in healthy donors. Findings of the study overall: Clonal expansion was found to be greater in HLA-associated TCR beta chains than in equally common others in a later analysis. Sequences of the TCR beta chain were said to predict the HLA-A and HLA-B alleles of most subjects accurately.

V lost 2 bases to trimming and J lost 8 bases, with 13 bases between them. The CDR3 has 13 residues. From germline, CDR1 is SNHLY and CDR2 FYNNEI. Primers included in the PCR were 60 Vbeta and 13 Jbeta primers. Produced via immunoSEQ multiplex PCR; TCRdb's table is partial and in-frame only. The profile covers around 140,000 clones, with 75% appearing a single time and 7% taken by the ten largest. Of note for this clone: Its matching antigen is unknown.

This receptor was obtained from a man under 40 in good health and CMV-seronegative. The sequencing sample was made of PBMCs. The chain recombines TRBV2 with TRBJ2-7, with D uncertain. In DNA, the CDR3 is TGTGCCAGCAGTGAATCTCCGGCAGGAAAGCAGTACTTC. It translates to CASSESPAGKQYF.